Given below is one T cell receptor beta chain in context. Looked up from germline, CDR1 is SGDLS and CDR2 is YYNGEE. Trimming took off 4 bases at V and 8 bases at J, with 23 bases between the two ends. CDR3 size: 16 residues. Produced via immunoSEQ multiplex PCR; TCRdb's table is partial and in-frame only. This table holds about 34,000 clones, around 80% found once. All patients were mismatch repair deficient, assessed by either PCR or immunohistochemistry. TCR sequencing covered a few patients who responded to pembrolizumab. These data come from a study of PD-1 blockade in mismatch repair-deficient tumors.

This receptor was identified in an adult with mismatch repair-deficient cancer. J is TRBJ2-3 and V is TRBV9, with D possibly matching TRBD2 (7 bases). The sequencing here drew on PBMCs, taken approximately 6 weeks after starting pembrolizumab. For the CDR3, the DNA is TGTGCCAGCAGCTCTACGGGGGGCCCTGGTGGTGTTACGCAGTATTTT. Protein product: CASSSTGGPGGVTQYF.